A single sample is the source of the 10 T cell receptor beta chains below, sequenced in a study of T cell responses to AZD1222 COVID-19 vaccine. Sequencing used immunoSEQ multiplex PCR; TCRdb keeps in-frame clones, though not all of them. The top ten clones hold around 5% of a sample with around 100,000 clones, 93% of them seen once. The source was peripheral blood, collected on day 0 of AZD1222 vaccination. These receptors all stem from an adult in good health.

This rearrangement joins TRBV5-4 to TRBJ1-2; weak D call: TRBD1 (5 bases). Germline V gene lookup returns CDR1 SGHNT and CDR2 YYREEE (reference sequence). CDR3 length: 14 residues. V was shortened by 6 bases and J by 0 bases, with 12 bases between the two germline ends. This CDR3 reads CASTKQVSNYGYTF. The DNA of the CDR3 is TGTGCCAGCACCAAACAGGTTTCTAACTATGGCTACACCTTC.

The chain recombines TRBV28 with TRBJ1-1, with D possibly being TRBD1 (5 bases). The CDR3 runs to 14 residues. Trimming left V 2 bases short and J 4 bases short, with 11 bases between. Germline lookup yields CDR1 MDHEN and CDR2 SYDVKM. The CDR3 sequence: CASSLIGGSTEAFF. The CDR3 nucleotides are TGTGCCAGCAGTTTAATCGGGGGGAGCACTGAAGCTTTCTTT.

This clone appeared a single time. This sequence joins TRBV6-8 and TRBJ2-1; 9 nucleotides line up with TRBD2. The CDR3 runs 14 residues. Germline CDR1 reads MNHGY; CDR2 reads SAAAGT. Trimming cost V 9 bases and J 5 bases; bases outside gene matches: 8. CDR3 amino acids: CARWAGGADNEQFF. Written as DNA, the CDR3 is TGTGCCAGGTGGGCGGGGGGGGCCGACAATGAGCAGTTCTTC.

CDR3 sequence (DNA): TGTGCCAGTAGTATTGGCAGCCAAGAGACCCAGTACTTC. It yields the protein CASSIGSQETQYF. The V and J genes are TRBV19 and TRBJ2-5, with no clear D. In germline, CDR1 is LNHDA, CDR2 SQIVND (reference sequence). Trimming stripped 3 bases from V and 1 base from J, with 6 bases between. The length of the CDR3 is 13 residues.

V and J are TRBV4-1 and TRBJ2-1; 10 nucleotides match TRBD2. V lost 1 base to trimming and J lost 3 bases; unmatched junction nucleotides: 6. The V gene's germline CDR1 is MGHRA and CDR2 YSYEKL. There are 17 residues in the CDR3. The CDR3 loop reads CASSQGILAGVYNEQFF. DNA for the CDR3: TGCGCCAGCAGCCAAGGGATCCTAGCGGGAGTCTACAATGAGCAGTTCTTC.

This clone appeared a single time. The chain carries TRBV6-5 and TRBJ2-1, with 8 bases fitting TRBD2. This CDR3 has 15 residues. Germline loops: CDR1 MNHEY, CDR2 SVGAGI. The V and J ends lost 6 bases and 7 bases, in that order; junction bases with no gene match: 11. The CDR3 bases are TGTGCCAGCAGGCTAGCGGGTGTTGGAGGGAATGAGCAGTTCTTC. It yields the protein CASRLAGVGGNEQFF.

The CDR3 nucleotides read TGCAGCGTTGAAGATTTGACTAGTACAAAGTTCTATGAGCAGTTCTTC. Translation gives CSVEDLTSTKFYEQFF. This sequence joins TRBV29-1 and TRBJ2-1; possible D gene TRBD2, 6 bases. V lost 0 bases to trimming and J lost 8 bases, with 20 bases between them. CDR1 is SQVTM, CDR2 ANQGSEA, per germline. The CDR3 totals 16 residues.

This clone has more than one count but fewer than ten. The chain combines TRBV11-3 with TRBJ2-3, with 8 bases matching TRBD1. CDR1 SGHNT and CDR2 YENEEA come from the germline V gene. The CDR3 runs 16 residues. With 1 base clipped from V and 3 bases from J, the junction kept 6 bases outside the gene matches. CDR3 DNA sequence: TGTGCCAGCAGCTTAGTGTCTGGACAGGGAACAGATACGCAGTATTTT. Translated: CASSLVSGQGTDTQYF.

The gene calls are TRBV7-2 and TRBJ2-1; the D is unclear. Trimming took off 2 bases at V and 5 bases at J, with 7 bases between the two ends. The length of the CDR3 is 13 residues. Germline V CDR1 and CDR2: SGHTA, FQGNSA. The CDR3 sequence is CASSLTSNNEQFF. CDR3 bases: TGTGCCAGCAGCTTAACCAGCAACAATGAGCAGTTCTTC.

This chain links TRBV28 with TRBJ1-4; D unresolved. The CDR3 consists of 17 residues. CDR1 is MDHEN and CDR2 is SYDVKM in the germline V gene. Trimming took off 4 bases at V and 2 bases at J, with 17 bases between the two ends. Written as DNA, the CDR3 is TGTGCCAGCAGTTGGGCGAAGGGTCGGAATACTAATGAAAAACTGTTTTTT. As protein: CASSWAKGRNTNEKLFF.